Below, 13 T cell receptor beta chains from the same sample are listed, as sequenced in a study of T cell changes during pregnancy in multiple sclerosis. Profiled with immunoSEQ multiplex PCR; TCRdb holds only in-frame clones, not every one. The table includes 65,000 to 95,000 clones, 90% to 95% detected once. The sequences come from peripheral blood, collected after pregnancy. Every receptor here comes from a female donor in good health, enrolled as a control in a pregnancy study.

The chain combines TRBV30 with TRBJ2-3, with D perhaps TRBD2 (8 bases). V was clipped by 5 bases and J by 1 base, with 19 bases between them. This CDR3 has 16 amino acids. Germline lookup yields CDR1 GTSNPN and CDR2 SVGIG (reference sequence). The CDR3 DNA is TGTGCCTGGGGAGTACTTAGCGGGACAGGCACAGATACGCAGTATTTT. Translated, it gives CAWGVLSGTGTDTQYF.

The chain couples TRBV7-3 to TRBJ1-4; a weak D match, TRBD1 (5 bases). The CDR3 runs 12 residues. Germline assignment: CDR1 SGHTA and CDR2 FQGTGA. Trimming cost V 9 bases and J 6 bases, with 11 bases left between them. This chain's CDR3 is CARGQDDEKLFF. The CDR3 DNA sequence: TGTGCCAGGGGGCAGGACGATGAAAAACTGTTTTTT.

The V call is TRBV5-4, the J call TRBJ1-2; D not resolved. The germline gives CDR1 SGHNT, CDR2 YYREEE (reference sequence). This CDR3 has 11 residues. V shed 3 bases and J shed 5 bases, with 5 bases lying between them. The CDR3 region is CASSSFYGYTF. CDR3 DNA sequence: TGTGCCAGCAGCTCCTTTTATGGCTACACCTTC.

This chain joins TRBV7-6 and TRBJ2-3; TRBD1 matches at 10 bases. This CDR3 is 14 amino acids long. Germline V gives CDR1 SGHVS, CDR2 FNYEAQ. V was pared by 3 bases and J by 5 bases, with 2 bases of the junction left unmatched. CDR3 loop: CASSFGTGEDTQYF. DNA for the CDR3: TGTGCCAGCAGCTTCGGGACAGGGGAAGATACGCAGTATTTT.

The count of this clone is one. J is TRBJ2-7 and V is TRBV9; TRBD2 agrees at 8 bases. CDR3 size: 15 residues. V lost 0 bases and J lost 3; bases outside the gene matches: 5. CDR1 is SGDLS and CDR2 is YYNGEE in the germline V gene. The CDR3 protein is CASSVGSAGVYEQYF. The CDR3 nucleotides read TGTGCCAGCAGCGTAGGCTCAGCGGGAGTCTACGAGCAGTACTTC.

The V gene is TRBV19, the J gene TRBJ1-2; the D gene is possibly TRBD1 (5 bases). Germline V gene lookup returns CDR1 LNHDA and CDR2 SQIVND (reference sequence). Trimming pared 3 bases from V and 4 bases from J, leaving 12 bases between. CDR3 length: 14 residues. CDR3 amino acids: CASSIQGRLYGYTF. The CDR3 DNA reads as TGTGCCAGTAGTATCCAGGGCCGCCTCTATGGCTACACCTTC. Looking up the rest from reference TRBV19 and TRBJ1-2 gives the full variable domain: DGGITQSPKYLFRKEGQNVTLSCEQNLNHDAMYWYRQDPGQGLRLIYYSQIVNDFQKGDIAEGYSVSREKKESFPLTVTSAQKNPTAFYLCASSIQGRLYGYTFGSGTRLTVV.

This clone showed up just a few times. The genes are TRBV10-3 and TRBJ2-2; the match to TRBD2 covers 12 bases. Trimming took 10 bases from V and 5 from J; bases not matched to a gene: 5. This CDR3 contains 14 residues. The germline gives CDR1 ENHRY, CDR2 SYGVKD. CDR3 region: CATRTSGTTGELFF. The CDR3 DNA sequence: TGTGCCACCAGGACTAGCGGGACAACCGGGGAGCTGTTTTTT.

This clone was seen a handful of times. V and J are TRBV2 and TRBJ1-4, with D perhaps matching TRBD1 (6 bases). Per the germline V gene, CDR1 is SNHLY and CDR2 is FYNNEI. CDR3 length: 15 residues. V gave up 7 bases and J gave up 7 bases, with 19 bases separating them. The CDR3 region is CASTQGGAGSEKLFF. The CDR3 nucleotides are TGTGCCAGCACCCAAGGGGGGGCAGGGAGTGAAAAACTGTTTTTT.

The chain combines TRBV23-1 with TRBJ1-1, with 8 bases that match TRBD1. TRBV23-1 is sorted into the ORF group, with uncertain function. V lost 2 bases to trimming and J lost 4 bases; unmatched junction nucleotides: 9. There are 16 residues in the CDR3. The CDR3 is CASSQKRQGLITEAFF. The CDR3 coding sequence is TGCGCCAGCAGTCAAAAAAGACAGGGGCTCATCACTGAAGCTTTCTTT.

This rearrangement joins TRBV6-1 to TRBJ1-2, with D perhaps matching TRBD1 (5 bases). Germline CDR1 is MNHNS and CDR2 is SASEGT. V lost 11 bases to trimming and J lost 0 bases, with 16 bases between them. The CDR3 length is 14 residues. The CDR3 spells CAGGISAANYGYTF. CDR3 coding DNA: TGTGCCGGGGGGATTTCGGCGGCTAACTATGGCTACACCTTC.

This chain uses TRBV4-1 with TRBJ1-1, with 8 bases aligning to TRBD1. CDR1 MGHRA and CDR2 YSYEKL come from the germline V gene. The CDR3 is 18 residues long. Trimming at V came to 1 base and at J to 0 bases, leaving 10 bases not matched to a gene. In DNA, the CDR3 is TGCGCCAGCAGCCAAGTCCTTAGTACAGGGGGTATGAACACTGAAGCTTTCTTT. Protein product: CASSQVLSTGGMNTEAFF.

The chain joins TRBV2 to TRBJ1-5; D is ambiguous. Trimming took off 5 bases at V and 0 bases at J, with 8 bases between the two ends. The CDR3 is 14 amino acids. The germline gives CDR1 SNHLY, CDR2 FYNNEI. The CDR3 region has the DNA TGTGCCAGCAGTATCCAGAATAGCAATCAGCCCCAGCATTTT. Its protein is CASSIQNSNQPQHF.

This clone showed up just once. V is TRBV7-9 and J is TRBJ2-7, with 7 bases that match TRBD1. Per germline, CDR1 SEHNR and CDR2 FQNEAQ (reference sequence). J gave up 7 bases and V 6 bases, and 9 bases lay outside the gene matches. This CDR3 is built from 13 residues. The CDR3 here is CASRATGAGEQYF. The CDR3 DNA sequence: TGTGCCAGCAGGGCCACAGGGGCAGGGGAGCAGTACTTC.